One sample yielded the 7 T cell receptor beta chains listed below, sequenced in a study of beta chain features in type 1 diabetes. Every bit of the isolated RNA underwent reverse transcription, so sequencing read expressed TCRB transcripts. The method was immunoSEQ multiplex PCR; TCRdb's version includes in-frame clones alone and lacks a portion of them. The sample consists of over 500,000 clones, around 16% of them appearing once. The sequencing input was naive CD4+ T cells from blood. The receptors derive from a young man in good health.

The rearrangement uses TRBV1 and TRBJ2-1; the D call TRBD2 from the table was never checked on the DNA. TRBV1 is designated a pseudogene. This CDR3 spans 15 amino acids. The CDR3 region is CTSSQGGRAVNEQFF. The CDR3 DNA follows: TGCACCAGCAGCCAGGGCGGGAGGGCCGTAAATGAGCAGTTCTTC.

This clone was counted between two and nine times. This chain uses TRBV7-9 with TRBJ2-5; 8 bases match TRBD1. The CDR3 extends over 13 amino acids. Germline trimming cut 6 bases from V and 5 bases from J; bases unmatched to any gene: 5. Germline V gene lookup returns CDR1 SEHNR and CDR2 FQNEAQ (reference sequence). CDR3 protein: CASRATGGETQYF. CDR3 sequence (DNA): TGTGCCAGCAGAGCTACAGGGGGGGAGACCCAGTACTTC.

The chain recombines TRBV7-2 with TRBJ2-4; D not resolved. The CDR3 contains 12 residues. With 4 bases removed from V and 8 bases from J, the gap between germline ends came to 9 bases. Germline V gene lookup returns CDR1 SGHTA and CDR2 FQGNSA. DNA for the CDR3: TGTGCCAGCAGCTCGACAAGAGACATTCAGTACTTC. Residues: CASSSTRDIQYF.

This clone appeared a few times. J is TRBJ1-2 and V is TRBV9; a weak D match, TRBD1 (6 bases). V lost 5 bases to trimming and J lost 2 bases, with 10 bases between them. The germline gives CDR1 SGDLS, CDR2 YYNGEE. This CDR3 contains 13 residues. The CDR3 DNA reads TGTGCCAGCAGGAGACAGGCCAACTATGGCTACACCTTC. This translates into CASRRQANYGYTF.

This clone was seen a handful of times. CDR3 sequence: CASSVTTASNEQFF. CDR3 in DNA: TGTGCCAGCAGCGTAACTACTGCCTCCAATGAGCAGTTCTTC. This chain links TRBV9 with TRBJ2-1; D remains ambiguous. V lost 1 base and J lost 6, with 11 bases in between. This CDR3 comprises 14 residues. The germline V gene has CDR1 SGDLS and CDR2 YYNGEE.

J is TRBJ1-5 and V is TRBV7-9; the match to TRBD1 covers 8 bases. Germline V lookup: CDR1 SEHNR, CDR2 FQNEAQ (reference sequence). The CDR3 is made up of 15 amino acids. V dropped 5 bases and J dropped 2; count of bases not matched to a gene: 5. The CDR3 protein is CASSGQGARNQPQHF. CDR3 in DNA: TGTGCCAGCAGCGGGCAGGGGGCGCGCAATCAGCCCCAGCATTTT.

The chain employs TRBV27 and TRBJ1-2; D is unclear. Germline lookup yields CDR1 MNHEY and CDR2 SMNVEV (reference sequence). Trimming took 5 bases from V and 4 from J, leaving 14 bases between them. The CDR3 runs to 14 residues. The CDR3 coding sequence is TGTGCCAGCAGTGCCCGGTGGGTTAGCTATGGCTACACCTTC. As protein: CASSARWVSYGYTF.